This T cell receptor beta chain was recorded in a study of shared clonotypes between healthy human individuals. Study-wide findings and caveats: Larger estimated richness was generally recorded for naive subsets relative to memory subsets. Generation probabilities were higher for clonotypes shared across all four sorted-subset donors than for unshared ones. Shared clonotypes: roughly 4.5% naive CD4, roughly 4% naive CD8, about 2.5% memory CD4, 0.4% to 0.5% memory CD8. Despite large depth, rarefaction showed incomplete sorted-subset sequencing.

To note about this clone: Its matching antigen is unknown. This CDR3 is also generated by other DNA sequences in the sample.

Unmatched junction bases numbered 3, after V lost 5 bases and J lost 3 bases. CDR1 is SGHTA and CDR2 is FQGNSA in the germline V gene. This CDR3 region has 14 residues. Measured with immunoSEQ multiplex PCR; TCRdb has only the in-frame clones, and not every one. The sample has roughly 2.4 million clones, almost 96% seen once; the top ten hold roughly 0.13%. The sequence came from a man in his late teens or twenties in good health. V gene TRBV7-2 combines with J gene TRBJ2-5, with 10 bases aligning to TRBD2. Input material: naive CD4+ T cells sorted from blood. As for subset: CD45RA+ positively selected. The CDR3 sequence is CASSLGLAEETQYF. Here the CDR3 DNA reads TGTGCCAGCAGCCTTGGACTAGCGGAAGAGACCCAGTACTTC.